Included here is one T cell receptor beta chain sequence, with context. The antigen is unknown. Both 60 Vbeta primers and 13 Jbeta primers went into the PCR. Sequenced by immunoSEQ multiplex PCR; TCRdb stores in-frame clones only, minus some. The sample has 80,000 to 95,000 clones, 60% to 80% seen once; the top ten hold about 6.7%. The sample is drawn from a study of cytomegalovirus exposure and HLA in healthy donors. Study findings and constraints: It was reported that the classifier diagnosed cytomegalovirus status with high specificity and sensitivity in both the original and validation cohorts. Indistinguishable V segments, including TRBV6-2 and TRBV6-3, were excluded. A missense DCLRE1C variant was associated with V- and J-gene trimming of TCR beta chains in a later analysis, and an independent cohort replicated the association. Looking again later, the authors saw that most CMV-associated TCR beta chains seemed HLA-restricted.

The germline V gene has CDR1 SGHAT and CDR2 FQNNGV. The ends were cut back, 2 bases at V and 3 bases at J, with 5 bases in the middle. The CDR3 is made up of 13 amino acids. This receptor was identified in a young woman in good health and CMV-seronegative. Sequencing used PBMCs. The chain combines TRBV11-2 with TRBJ1-3, with D unresolved. The DNA for the CDR3 is TGTGCCAGCAGCTTAAACGGTGGAAACACCATATATTTT. This encodes CASSLNGGNTIYF.